What follows are 7 T cell receptor beta chains derived from one specimen sequenced in a study of early T cells in non-severe SARS-CoV-2 infection. TCRdb reprocessed the 5' RACE reads with MiXCR, giving one entry per CDR3 protein. The sample has 55,000 to 65,000 distinct CDR3 sequences, 8% to 9% seen once. Material: whole blood. The source is an adult who was a healthcare worker with PCR-confirmed SARS-CoV-2 infection or an uninfected control (not recorded which).

The chain joins TRBV5-6 to TRBJ2-2; 7 bases align to TRBD1. The junction had 4 bases not matched to a gene; V was cut back by 5 bases and J by 0 bases. CDR3 size: 15 residues. CDR1 and CDR2 from the germline V gene are SGHDT and YYEEEE. The CDR3 DNA sequence: TGTGCCAGCAGGCCGGGACAGCCGAACACCGGGGAGCTGTTTTTT. This translates into CASRPGQPNTGELFF.

As regards this clonotype: A read error may be the cause here, since a much bigger clone is one base away. CDR3 DNA sequence: TGTGCCAGCAGTTTTATGGGGACTAGCGGGCCCAGGAACACCTGGGAGCTGTTTTTT. It yields the protein CASSFMGTSGPRNTWELFF. The chain recombines TRBV28 with TRBJ2-2, with 12 bases aligning to TRBD2. The CDR3 loop spans 19 amino acids. Germline V lookup: CDR1 MDHEN, CDR2 SYDVKM.

V and J are TRBV4-3 and TRBJ2-4; 15 bases are shared with TRBD2. Trimming at V came to 0 bases and at J to 1 base, leaving 16 bases not matched to a gene. The germline V gene encodes CDR1 LGHNA and CDR2 YSLEER. The CDR3 is 23 amino acids. In DNA, the CDR3 is TGCGCCAGCAGCCAAGATATTGGGCCCCGGGGACTAGCGGGAGGTGAGGCCAAAAACATTCAGTACTTC. Amino acids: CASSQDIGPRGLAGGEAKNIQYF.

This clonotype was counted many times. The chain employs TRBV6-2 or TRBV6-3 and TRBJ2-7; possibly TRBD1 for D (5 bases). The CDR3 covers 13 residues. V was cut by 10 bases and J by 2 bases, with 15 bases left in between. Germline CDR1 reads MNHEY; CDR2 reads SVGEGT. CDR3 sequence (DNA): TGTGCCATCCGGAGTTGGGGCACCTACGAGCAGTACTTC. Translation: CAIRSWGTYEQYF.

The chain carries TRBV7-2 and TRBJ2-7, with 10 bases lining up with TRBD1. CDR3 length: 14 residues. Germline trimming cut 1 base from V and 7 bases from J; bases unmatched to any gene: 4. CDR1 and CDR2 (germline): SGHTA, FQGNSA. The CDR3 spells CASSLGQGALEQYF. The CDR3 region has the DNA TGTGCCAGCAGCTTAGGACAGGGGGCATTAGAGCAGTACTTC.

The J gene is TRBJ2-7, the V gene TRBV20-1; D is ambiguous. The ends were cut back, 0 bases at V and 0 bases at J, with 9 bases in the middle. Germline CDR1 and CDR2: DFQATT and SNEGSKA (reference sequence). CDR3 size: 14 residues. CDR3 nucleotides: TGCAGTGCTAGAGATCGTCTAGACTCCTACGAGCAGTACTTC. Residues: CSARDRLDSYEQYF.

Ten or more counts support this clonotype. The chain has TRBV6-5 and TRBJ1-3, with a tentative D call TRBD1 (5 bases). CDR3 length: 15 amino acids. Germline-derived CDR1 and CDR2 are MNHEY and SVGAGI. Trimming took 2 bases from V and 0 from J, leaving 8 bases between them. CDR3 loop: CASSYDSNSGNTIYF. In DNA, the CDR3 is TGTGCCAGCAGTTACGACAGTAACTCTGGAAACACCATATATTTT.